These 6 T cell receptor beta chains share one sample of origin, sequenced in a study of shared clonotypes between healthy human individuals. Profiled with immunoSEQ multiplex PCR; TCRdb holds only in-frame clones, not every one. The sample lists about 680,000 clones, around 73% occurring once. Source material: memory CD4+ T cells sorted from blood. The subset here: CD45RA-negative fraction. The receptors stem from a woman aged 30 to 39 in good health.

DNA for the CDR3: TGTGCCAGCAGCTCAGGGACAGGGGGCGACGCCTACGAGCAGTACTTC. Residues: CASSSGTGGDAYEQYF. The V call is TRBV7-2, the J call TRBJ2-7, with 12 bases that match TRBD1. Per the germline V gene, CDR1 is SGHTA and CDR2 is FQGNSA. V dropped 4 bases and J dropped 2; count of bases not matched to a gene: 6. CDR3 length equals 16 residues.

CDR3 DNA: TGTGCCAGCAGTTCGTCAGGGGGCCTGGCCGGGGAGCTGTTTTTT. As protein: CASSSSGGLAGELFF. V and J are TRBV28 and TRBJ2-2; 8 bases line up with TRBD1. Germline-derived CDR1 and CDR2 are MDHEN and SYDVKM. With V trimmed by 4 bases and J by 6 bases, 7 bases remained unmatched. The length of the CDR3 is 15 residues.

The rearrangement links TRBV4-1 to TRBJ2-5; either TRBD1 or TRBD2 may fit D (5 bases each). The germline V and J ends were trimmed by 1 base and 7 bases, with 16 bases remaining between them. Per germline, CDR1 MGHRA and CDR2 YSYEKL. The CDR3 totals 15 residues. This CDR3 reads CASSQGIGGFGTQYF. The CDR3, as DNA: TGCGCCAGCAGCCAAGGAATTGGGGGATTTGGGACCCAGTACTTC.

This clone showed up just once. The gene calls are TRBV28 and TRBJ2-2; 9 bases are a match to TRBD2. Germline CDR1 is MDHEN and CDR2 is SYDVKM. The CDR3 covers 15 residues. V lost 7 bases, J lost 3 bases, and 6 bases stayed unmatched. CDR3 loop: CASTISGGYTGELFF. The CDR3 coding sequence is TGTGCCAGCACGATTAGCGGGGGATACACCGGGGAGCTGTTTTTT.

This clone was detected only once. The CDR3 here is CASGQGALTGELFF. CDR3 sequence (DNA): TGTGCCAGCGGACAGGGGGCGTTGACCGGGGAGCTGTTTTTT. V gene TRBV11-3 combines with J gene TRBJ2-2, with TRBD1 matching 11 bases. The ends lost 8 bases at V and 5 bases at J; junction bases unmatched: 4. Germline-derived CDR1 and CDR2 are SGHNT and YENEEA. The CDR3 runs 14 residues.

Only one count was recorded for this clone. The genes are TRBV7-2 and TRBJ2-1, with TRBD2 matching 14 bases. The V gene end was trimmed by 7 bases and the J gene end by 8 bases; junction bases not matched to a gene: 7. This CDR3 comprises 15 residues. Germline V CDR1 and CDR2: SGHTA, FQGNSA. The CDR3 spells CASTKGTSGRYEQFF. The CDR3 coding sequence is TGTGCCAGCACCAAAGGGACTAGCGGGAGATATGAGCAGTTCTTC. Full variable domain (outside the CDR3, taken from reference TRBV7-2 and TRBJ2-1): GAGVSQSPSNKVTEKGKDVELRCDPISGHTALYWYRQSLGQGLEFLIYFQGNSAPDKSGLPSDRFSAERTGGSVSTLTIQRTQQEDSAVYLCASTKGTSGRYEQFFGPGTRLTVL.